This TCR beta chain originates from a study of Ad26.COV2.S vaccination and SARS-CoV-2 variants. CDR3 length: 16 amino acids. Trimming cost V 0 bases and J 8 bases, with 17 bases left between them. Germline CDR1 reads MGHRA; CDR2 reads YSYEKL. This sample's treatment: some 19 received Ad26.COV2.S at low or high dose, single or two shots; roughly five received placebo; per-sample allocation not given. Day 63 following the first vaccine or placebo injection was when the samples were taken. The repertoire was sequenced with immunoSEQ multiplex PCR; TCRdb's copy has only in-frame clones and lacks some. Of a few hundred thousand clones listed, 70% to 90% are singletons.

The chain carries TRBV4-1 and TRBJ2-1; D uncertain. The sequence was obtained from a person between 18 and 65 years old who received the Ad26.COV2.S COVID-19 vaccine or a placebo. The specimen was peripheral blood, collected in a trial of Ad26.COV2.S vaccine versus placebo. CDR3 sequence (DNA): TGCGCCAGCAGCCAAGATCCGGTCCGCATCGGAGATGAGCAGTTCTTC. Translating it yields CASSQDPVRIGDEQFF.